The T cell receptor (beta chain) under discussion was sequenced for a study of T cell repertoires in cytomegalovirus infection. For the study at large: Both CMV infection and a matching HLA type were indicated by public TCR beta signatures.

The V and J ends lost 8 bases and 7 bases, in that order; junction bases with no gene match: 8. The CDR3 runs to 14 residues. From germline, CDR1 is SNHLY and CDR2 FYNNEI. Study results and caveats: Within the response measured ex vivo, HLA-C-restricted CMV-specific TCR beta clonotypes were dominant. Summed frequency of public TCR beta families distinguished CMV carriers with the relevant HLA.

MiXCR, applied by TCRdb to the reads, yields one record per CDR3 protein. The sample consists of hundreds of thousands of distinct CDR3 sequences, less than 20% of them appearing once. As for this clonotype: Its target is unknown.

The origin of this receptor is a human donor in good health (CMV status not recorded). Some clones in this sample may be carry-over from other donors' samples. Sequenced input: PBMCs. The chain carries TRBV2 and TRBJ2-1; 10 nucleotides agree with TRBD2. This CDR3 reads CASLLAGGNNEQFF. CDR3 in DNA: TGTGCCAGCCTCTTAGCGGGGGGAAATAATGAGCAGTTCTTC.